A single sample is the source of the 14 T cell receptor beta chains below, sequenced in a study of T cells after yellow fever vaccination. TCRdb reprocessed the 5' RACE reads via MiXCR and lists one record per CDR3 protein. The table has 250,000 to 400,000 distinct CDR3 sequences, 4.1% seen once; the top ten hold roughly 25%. This material consisted of PBMCs, taken 5 days after the yellow fever booster vaccination. The receptors were gathered from a man aged 18 to 29 who received the YFV17D yellow fever vaccine.

This clonotype was counted many times. The chain joins TRBV20-1 to TRBJ2-7; D is unresolved. There are 12 residues in the CDR3. Between the trimmed V and J ends, which lost 2 bases and 0 bases, there was a span of 5 bases. Germline lookup yields CDR1 DFQATT and CDR2 SNEGSKA (reference sequence). CDR3 residues: CSARYSSYEQYF. The DNA for the CDR3 is TGCAGTGCTAGATACAGCTCCTACGAGCAGTACTTC.

The genes are TRBV29-1 and TRBJ2-5; D possibly uses TRBD1 or TRBD2 (6 bases each). The V end lost 8 bases, the J end lost 4 bases, and 14 bases lay between the germline ends. This CDR3 region has 12 residues. CDR1 SQVTM and CDR2 ANQGSEA come from the germline V gene. The CDR3 sequence is CSSGDTTETQYF. CDR3 nucleotide sequence: TGCAGCTCGGGGGACACCACAGAGACCCAGTACTTC.

This clonotype has a count of ten or more. This chain joins TRBV9 and TRBJ2-5; 9 positions agree with TRBD1. The CDR3 contains 14 residues. Germline V gene data show CDR1 as SGDLS and CDR2 as YYNGEE. V lost 3 bases, J lost 6 bases, and 6 bases stayed unmatched. The CDR3 sequence is CASSDGTGFKTQYF. The CDR3 coding sequence is TGTGCCAGCAGCGACGGGACAGGGTTCAAGACCCAGTACTTC.

This clonotype was detected ten times or more. This chain joins TRBV24-1 and TRBJ2-1; 12 positions agree with TRBD1. The germline CDR1 and CDR2 sequences are KGHDR and SFDVKD. This CDR3 is built from 16 residues. With 4 bases clipped from V and 7 bases from J, the junction kept 7 bases outside the gene matches. The CDR3 here is CATSDPGQGAGNEQFF. DNA for the CDR3: TGTGCCACCAGTGACCCGGGACAGGGGGCTGGAAATGAGCAGTTCTTC.

CDR3 sequence (DNA): TGTGCCAGTAGTATAGGACGCACCGGGGAGCTGTTTTTT. The encoded protein is CASSIGRTGELFF. The genes are TRBV19 and TRBJ2-2; D gene unclear. With 1 base removed from V and 4 bases from J, the gap between germline ends came to 4 bases. The CDR3 is 13 residues long. Germline assignment: CDR1 LNHDA and CDR2 SQIVND (reference sequence).

This clonotype was picked up many times. CDR3 loop: CASIQGLVTEAFF. The CDR3 region has the DNA TGTGCCAGCATTCAGGGGCTTGTTACTGAAGCTTTCTTT. The chain recombines TRBV3-1 with TRBJ1-1, with TRBD1 as a possible D gene (6 bases). V was trimmed by 7 bases and J by 5 bases, leaving 14 bases between them. Looked up from germline, CDR1 is LGHDT and CDR2 is YNNKEL (reference sequence). This CDR3 contains 13 residues.

In this sample, this clonotype turned up a few times. V is TRBV5-5 and J is TRBJ1-4; D remains ambiguous. The CDR3 loop spans 14 amino acids. Trimming took 1 base from V and 5 from J, leaving 9 bases between them. Per the germline V gene, CDR1 is SGHKS and CDR2 is YYEKEE (reference sequence). The CDR3 nucleotides are TGTGCCAGCAGCTTGCGGGCAGAAAATGAAAAACTGTTTTTT. Its translation: CASSLRAENEKLFF.

The gene calls are TRBV7-2 and TRBJ2-3, with 8 bases aligning to TRBD2. Looked up from germline, CDR1 is SGHTA and CDR2 is FQGNSA. V trimming: 5 bases; J trimming: 2 bases; junction bases outside the gene matches: 6. The CDR3 runs to 15 residues. CDR3 region: CASSQKRGYTDTQYF. The CDR3 DNA sequence: TGTGCCAGCAGCCAGAAGCGGGGGTACACAGATACGCAGTATTTT.

There are a few counts of this clonotype. The rearrangement uses TRBV28 and TRBJ1-1, with D maybe TRBD1 (6 bases). The CDR3 spans 15 residues. Germline V gene lookup returns CDR1 MDHEN and CDR2 SYDVKM. Deletions cut 2 bases from V and 5 bases from J, with 15 bases between. CDR3 protein: CASSLIQGQGTEAFF. CDR3 bases: TGTGCCAGCAGTTTAATCCAGGGGCAGGGGACTGAAGCTTTCTTT.

This clonotype was seen ten or more times. The CDR3 sequence is CATPPGTGDPGANVLTF. CDR3 bases: TGTGCCACCCCACCGGGGACAGGGGACCCTGGGGCCAACGTCCTGACTTTC. The gene calls are TRBV15 and TRBJ2-6, with 10 bases identical to TRBD1. Germline V gene data show CDR1 as LNHNV and CDR2 as YYDKDF (reference sequence). The CDR3 loop spans 17 amino acids. The V gene end was trimmed by 8 bases and the J gene end by 2 bases; junction bases not matched to a gene: 9.

At least ten counts were recorded for this clonotype. CDR3 loop: CASSQVRAEAEQFF. CDR3 in DNA: TGCGCCAGCAGCCAAGTTCGGGCAGAGGCTGAGCAGTTCTTC. The chain recombines TRBV4-1 with TRBJ2-1; D not resolved. CDR1 and CDR2 from the germline V gene are MGHRA and YSYEKL. CDR3 length: 14 amino acids. V lost 1 base and J 9 bases, leaving 13 bases between the germline ends.

A few counts support this clonotype. The chain is built from TRBV7-9 and TRBJ2-1; TRBD1 might be the D (5 bases). V was pared by 5 bases and J by 8 bases, with 16 bases between. Germline lookup yields CDR1 SEHNR and CDR2 FQNEAQ (reference sequence). This CDR3 comprises 14 residues. The CDR3: CASSPTWGLDEQFF. In DNA form, the CDR3 reads TGTGCCAGCAGCCCTACATGGGGCTTAGATGAGCAGTTCTTC.

This clonotype was seen a handful of times. The chain carries TRBV5-1 and TRBJ2-5; 9 bases match TRBD2. V shed 2 bases and J 3 bases; nucleotides not matched to a gene: 5. The CDR3 covers 15 residues. CDR1 is SGHRS, CDR2 YFSETQ, per germline. The CDR3, as DNA: TGCGCCAGCAGCTTCGTGGCTAGCGGGGAAGAGACCCAGTACTTC. Amino acid sequence: CASSFVASGEETQYF.

This chain connects TRBV5-1 to TRBJ2-1; no reliable D call. The V end lost 5 bases, the J end lost 2 bases, and 14 bases lay between the germline ends. Germline CDR1 SGHRS, CDR2 YFSETQ. The CDR3 has 15 amino acids. CDR3 loop: CASSPDADPYNEQFF. The DNA for the CDR3 is TGCGCCAGCAGTCCCGACGCTGACCCCTACAATGAGCAGTTCTTC.